This TCR beta chain was observed in a study of graft-versus-host responses after intestinal transplantation. The CDR3 loop spans 15 amino acids. The germline CDR1 and CDR2 sequences are SGHRS and YFSETQ. The V end was cut by 4 bases, the J end by 4 bases, with 17 bases between. Intraepithelial lymphocytes and lamina propria lymphocytes were released through processing of graft tissue. Sequencing used immunoSEQ multiplex PCR; TCRdb keeps in-frame clones, though not all of them. The table includes approximately 60,000 clones, about nine tenths detected once. V gene TRBV5-1 combines with J gene TRBJ1-2; D remains ambiguous. The specimen was ileum tissue, collected around 350 days after transplant. The sequence came from a human patient who received an intestinal transplant, so some T cells may come from the graft donor. CDR3 region: CASSAAHRAFYGYTF. The CDR3 DNA sequence: TGCGCCAGCAGCGCCGCACACCGGGCATTCTATGGCTACACCTTC.